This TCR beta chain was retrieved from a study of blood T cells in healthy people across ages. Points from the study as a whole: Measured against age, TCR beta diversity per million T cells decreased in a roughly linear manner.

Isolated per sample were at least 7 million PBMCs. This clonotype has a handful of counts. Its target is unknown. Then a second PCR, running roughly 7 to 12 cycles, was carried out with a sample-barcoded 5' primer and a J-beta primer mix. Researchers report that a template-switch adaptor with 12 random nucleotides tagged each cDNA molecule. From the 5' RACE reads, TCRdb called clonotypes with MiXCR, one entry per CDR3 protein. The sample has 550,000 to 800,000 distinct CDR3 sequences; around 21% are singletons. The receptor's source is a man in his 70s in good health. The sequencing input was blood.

This chain's CDR3 is CASSQVGRYEQYF. CDR3 coding DNA: TGCGCCAGCAGCCAAGTCGGCAGGTACGAGCAGTACTTC. The V and J genes are TRBV4-1 and TRBJ2-7; D is unclear. The CDR3 spans 13 residues. Trimming stripped 1 base from V and 4 bases from J, with 8 bases between. Germline V gene lookup returns CDR1 MGHRA and CDR2 YSYEKL.